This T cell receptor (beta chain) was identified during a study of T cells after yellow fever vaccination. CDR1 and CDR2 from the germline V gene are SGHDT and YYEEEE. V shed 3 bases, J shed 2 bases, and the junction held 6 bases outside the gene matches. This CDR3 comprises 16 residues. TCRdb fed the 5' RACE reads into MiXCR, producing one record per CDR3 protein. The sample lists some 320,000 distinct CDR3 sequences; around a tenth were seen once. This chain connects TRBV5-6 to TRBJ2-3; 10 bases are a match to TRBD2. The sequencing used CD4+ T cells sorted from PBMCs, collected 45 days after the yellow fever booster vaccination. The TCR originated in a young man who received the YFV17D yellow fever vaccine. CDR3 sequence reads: CASSSSGGANTDTQYF. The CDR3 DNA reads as TGTGCCAGCAGCTCCAGCGGGGGGGCTAACACAGATACGCAGTATTTT.